Shown below are 3 T cell receptor beta chains from a single sample sequenced in a study of beta chain features in type 1 diabetes. TCRB transcripts that were expressed got sequenced, as all of the isolated RNA had been reverse transcribed. Only in-frame clones appear in the TCRdb table, and some are missing; sequencing was by immunoSEQ multiplex PCR. The table has a few hundred thousand clones, around 10% seen once. The sequenced material came from naive CD4+ T cells from blood. These receptors came from a woman aged 18-30 years in good health.

The chain joins TRBV5-1 to TRBJ2-5, with D perhaps TRBD2 (6 bases). CDR1 and CDR2 from the germline V gene are SGHRS and YFSETQ. The CDR3 length is 14 residues. Trimming took off 4 bases at V and 0 bases at J, with 10 bases between the two ends. CDR3 nucleotide sequence: TGCGCCAGCAGCCCGGAGGGCCACCAAGAGACCCAGTACTTC. Its translation: CASSPEGHQETQYF.

This clone was observed a few times. V gene TRBV18 combines with J gene TRBJ1-1; tentative D call: TRBD1 (5 bases). Germline assignment: CDR1 KGHSH and CDR2 LQKENI. The CDR3 contains 13 residues. The germline V and J ends were trimmed by 2 bases and 5 bases, with 9 bases remaining between them. Written as DNA, the CDR3 is TGTGCCAGCTCACCATCGCAGGGTACTGAAGCTTTCTTT. Protein sequence: CASSPSQGTEAFF.

This clone was observed a handful of times. This chain joins TRBV18 and TRBJ2-1; TRBD2 matches at 12 bases. Looked up from germline, CDR1 is KGHSH and CDR2 is LQKENI. Trimming took 5 bases from V and 0 from J; bases not matched to a gene: 17. The CDR3 runs 21 residues. The CDR3 region has the DNA TGTGCCAGCTCATCCGCGCCGACTAGCGGGAGAAAGTGGAGCTCCTACAATGAGCAGTTCTTC. Translation gives CASSSAPTSGRKWSSYNEQFF.